This TCR beta chain was captured in a study of OX40 agonist ivuxolimab in advanced cancers. Broadly, across the study: Ivuxolimab was an agonistic, fully human IgG2 monoclonal antibody directed against OX40 (CD134), a costimulatory receptor. Intravenous ivuxolimab was administered to patients every 2 weeks at six dose levels: 0.01, 0.1, 0.3, 1.5, 3 and 10 mg/kg. Of the approximately 50 patients in dose escalation, 19 had hepatocellular carcinoma, some 15 had melanoma, 9 had renal cell carcinoma and 9 had head and neck cancer. The dose-escalation cohort was about 83% male with a mean age of about 54 years, ranging from about 23 to 85. Patients were allowed to have had prior anti-PD-1, anti-PD-L1 or anti-CTLA-4 therapy, and more than 35% of the dose-escalation patients had been treated with checkpoint inhibitors. Partial responses occurred in three dose-escalation patients, of whom one had hepatocellular carcinoma and two had cutaneous melanoma. Peripheral TCRbeta sequencing was intended to test whether TCR sequence diversity was altered and clonal T-cell expansion was caused by ivuxolimab. The paper covers the monotherapy dose-escalation part of the phase I ivuxolimab trial, which included N of about 56 patients. The paper as a whole reports these results and caveats: After ivuxolimab, more expanded clones were found on average in CD8+ T cells than in CD4+ T cells. Low levels of normalized T-cell clonal expansion were also seen in some patients who did not respond. Antigen specificity was not determined for the clonally expanded peripheral T cells. In partial responders in the 0.1-3.0 mg/kg groups, normalized peripheral clonal expansion was found to be among the lowest, especially among CD8+ T cells. At doses from 0.1 to 3.0 mg/kg, clonal expansion was seen in both CD4+ and CD8+ blood T cells between baseline and week 6.

The trial excluded patients who had a history of autoimmune disease or were on systemic immunosuppression. Peripheral blood for TCR sequencing was collected from all dose cohorts at baseline, on cycle 4 day 1, and on cycle 7 day 1. Samples were obtained from an open-label, multicenter, first-in-human phase I dose-escalation trial of ivuxolimab. Adults with locally advanced or metastatic melanoma, renal cell, hepatocellular, or head and neck squamous cell carcinoma were enrolled in the trial. CD4+ and CD8+ T cells were sorted separately from peripheral blood before TCR sequencing. For sequencing of the TCRbeta CDR3 region, genomic DNA was extracted from the sorted cells. The immunoSEQ Assay was used for sequencing of TCRbeta CDR3 regions. TCRdb's version of the immuneACCESS table is confined to in-frame rearrangements and falls short of the full clone set. An unresolved V gene accounts for under half of the shortfall where checked; the remainder is of unknown origin. In all, the sample holds roughly 40,000 clones, and 75% to 90% of those were seen once. The top ten hold about 2.7% of the sample.

Only one count was recorded for this clone. Its antigen is not yet known. Base-call qualities are not available, and no considerably larger clone is one nucleotide away. V is shortened by 0 bases, J by 4 bases, and the region joining them spans 9 bases. CDR1 and CDR2 are read off the germline V gene as SQVTM and ANQGSEA. The CDR3 measures 13 amino acids from cysteine to phenylalanine. The CDR3 DNA has 39 bases and is translated from base 1. The chain is assembled from TRBV29-1 and TRBJ1-1; TRBD1 is a possible D gene, resting on 5 matching bases. This receptor was taken from an adult with an advanced solid tumor such as melanoma, head and neck, liver or kidney cancer. The material was CD4+ or CD8+ T cells sorted from blood, obtained in a trial of the OX40 agonist ivuxolimab. The CDR3: CSVEEGGGTEAFF. The nucleotide sequence is TGCAGCGTTGAAGAGGGCGGGGGCACTGAAGCTTTCTTT.